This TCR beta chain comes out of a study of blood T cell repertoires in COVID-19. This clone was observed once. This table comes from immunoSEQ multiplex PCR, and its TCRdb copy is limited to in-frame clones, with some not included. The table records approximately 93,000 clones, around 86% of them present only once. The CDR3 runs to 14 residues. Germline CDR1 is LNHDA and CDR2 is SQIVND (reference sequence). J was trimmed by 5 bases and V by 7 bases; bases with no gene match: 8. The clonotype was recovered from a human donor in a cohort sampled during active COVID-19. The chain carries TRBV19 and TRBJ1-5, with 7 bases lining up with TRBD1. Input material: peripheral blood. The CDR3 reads CASKGGQDYQPQHF. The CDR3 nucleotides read TGTGCCAGTAAGGGTGGACAGGATTATCAGCCCCAGCATTTT.